The sequence of this T cell receptor beta chain was determined in a study of blood T cell repertoires in COVID-19. Study in general: PBMCs, B-cell-depleted T cells, or T cells were the source of the cDNA or gDNA that made up the material.

Clones were read by immunoSEQ multiplex PCR, and TCRdb kept only the in-frame ones, dropping some. The data show a few hundred thousand clones, with 88% seen just once and around 0.8% held by the top ten. V gave up 2 bases and J gave up 7 bases, with 12 bases separating them. CDR1 and CDR2 from the germline V gene are ENHRY and SYGVKD. The CDR3 loop spans 13 amino acids. The chain employs TRBV10-3 and TRBJ2-7; possibly TRBD2 for D (5 bases). The TCR originated in a woman under 40 with acute or convalescent COVID-19. Material for sequencing was peripheral blood. CDR3 loop: CAISEGLAREQYF. The CDR3 DNA is TGTGCCATCAGTGAGGGTCTAGCCAGAGAGCAGTACTTC.